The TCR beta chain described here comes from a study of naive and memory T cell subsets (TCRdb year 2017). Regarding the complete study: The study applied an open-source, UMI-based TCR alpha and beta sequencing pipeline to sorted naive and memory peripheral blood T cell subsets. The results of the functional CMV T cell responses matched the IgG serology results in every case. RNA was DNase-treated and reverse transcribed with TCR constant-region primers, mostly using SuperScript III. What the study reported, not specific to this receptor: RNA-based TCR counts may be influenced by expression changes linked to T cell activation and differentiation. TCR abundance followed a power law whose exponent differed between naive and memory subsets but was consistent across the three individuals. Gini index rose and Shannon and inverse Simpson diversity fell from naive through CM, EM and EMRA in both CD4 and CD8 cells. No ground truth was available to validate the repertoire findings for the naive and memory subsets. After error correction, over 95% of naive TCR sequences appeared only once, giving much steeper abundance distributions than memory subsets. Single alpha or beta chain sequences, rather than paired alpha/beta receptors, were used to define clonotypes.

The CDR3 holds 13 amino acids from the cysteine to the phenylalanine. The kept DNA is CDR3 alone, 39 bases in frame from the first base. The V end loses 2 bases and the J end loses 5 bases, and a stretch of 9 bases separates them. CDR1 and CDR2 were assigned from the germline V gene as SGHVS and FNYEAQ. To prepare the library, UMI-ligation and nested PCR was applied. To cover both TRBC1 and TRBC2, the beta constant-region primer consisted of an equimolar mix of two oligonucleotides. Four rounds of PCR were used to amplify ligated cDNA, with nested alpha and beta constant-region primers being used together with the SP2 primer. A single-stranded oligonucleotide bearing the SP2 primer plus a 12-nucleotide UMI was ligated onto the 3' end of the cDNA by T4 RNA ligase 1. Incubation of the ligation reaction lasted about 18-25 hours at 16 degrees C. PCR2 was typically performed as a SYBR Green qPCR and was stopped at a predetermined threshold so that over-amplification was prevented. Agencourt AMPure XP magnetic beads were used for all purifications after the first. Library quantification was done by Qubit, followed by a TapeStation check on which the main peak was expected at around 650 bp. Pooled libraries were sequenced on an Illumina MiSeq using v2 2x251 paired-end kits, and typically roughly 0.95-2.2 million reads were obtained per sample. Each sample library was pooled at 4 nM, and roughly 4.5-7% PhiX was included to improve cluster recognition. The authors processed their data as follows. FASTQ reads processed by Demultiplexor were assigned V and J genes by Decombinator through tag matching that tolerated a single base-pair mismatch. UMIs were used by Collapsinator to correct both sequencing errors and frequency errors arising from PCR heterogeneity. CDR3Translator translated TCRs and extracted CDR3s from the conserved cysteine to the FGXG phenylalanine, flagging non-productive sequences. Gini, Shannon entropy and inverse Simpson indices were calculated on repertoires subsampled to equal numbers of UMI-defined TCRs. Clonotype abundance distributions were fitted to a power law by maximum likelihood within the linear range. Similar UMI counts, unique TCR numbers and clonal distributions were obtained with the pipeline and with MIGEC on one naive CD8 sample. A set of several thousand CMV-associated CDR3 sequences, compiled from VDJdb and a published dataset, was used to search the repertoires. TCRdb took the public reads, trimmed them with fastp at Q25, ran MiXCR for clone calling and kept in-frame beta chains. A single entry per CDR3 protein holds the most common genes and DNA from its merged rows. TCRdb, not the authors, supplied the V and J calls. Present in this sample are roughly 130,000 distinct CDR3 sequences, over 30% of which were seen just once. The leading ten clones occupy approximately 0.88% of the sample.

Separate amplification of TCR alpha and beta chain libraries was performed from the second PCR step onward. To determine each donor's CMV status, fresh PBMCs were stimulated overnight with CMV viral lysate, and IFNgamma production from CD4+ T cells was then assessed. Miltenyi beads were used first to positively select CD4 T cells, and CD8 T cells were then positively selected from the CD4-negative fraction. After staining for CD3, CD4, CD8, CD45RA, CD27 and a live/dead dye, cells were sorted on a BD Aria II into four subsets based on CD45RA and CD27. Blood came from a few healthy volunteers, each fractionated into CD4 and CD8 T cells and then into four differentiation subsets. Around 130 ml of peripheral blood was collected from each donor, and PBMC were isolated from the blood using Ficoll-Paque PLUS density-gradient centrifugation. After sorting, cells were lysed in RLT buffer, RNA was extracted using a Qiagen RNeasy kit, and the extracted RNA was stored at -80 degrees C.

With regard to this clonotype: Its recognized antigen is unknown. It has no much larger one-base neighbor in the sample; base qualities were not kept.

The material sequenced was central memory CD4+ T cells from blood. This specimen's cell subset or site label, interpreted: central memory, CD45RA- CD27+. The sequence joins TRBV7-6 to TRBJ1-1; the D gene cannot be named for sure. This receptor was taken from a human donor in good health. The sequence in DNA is TGTGCCAGCAGCTTACAGGAGAGGACTGAAGCTTTCTTT. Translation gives CASSLQERTEAFF. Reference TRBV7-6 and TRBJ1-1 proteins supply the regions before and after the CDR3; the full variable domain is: GAGVSQSPRYKVTKRGQDVALRCDPISGHVSLYWYRQALGQGPEFLTYFNYEAQQDKSGLPNDRFSAERPEGSISTLTIQRTEQRDSAMYRCASSLQERTEAFFGQGTRLTVV.